The 19 T cell receptor beta chains reported below all come from one sample, sequenced in a study of shared T cell receptors in the human thymus. Libraries were prepared by immunoSEQ multiplex PCR; TCRdb keeps only in-frame clonotypes and omits some of them. Among hundreds of thousands of clones listed, 88% were seen once. The sample also formed part of further work on human thymus T cells.

The sample taken for sequencing was thymocytes. All receptors derive from a boy in the first two years of life with a congenital heart defect.

This chain links TRBV11-3 with TRBJ2-7, with 10 bases aligning to TRBD2. The germline V gene encodes CDR1 SGHNT and CDR2 YENEEA. The length of the CDR3 is 17 residues. The V and J ends lost 4 bases and 4 bases, in that order; junction bases with no gene match: 13. The CDR3 sequence is CASSSEGLARPQYEQYF. DNA of the CDR3: TGTGCCAGCAGCTCTGAGGGACTAGCGCGTCCCCAATACGAGCAGTACTTC.

The rearrangement uses TRBV10-3 and TRBJ2-5; TRBD2 agrees at 9 bases. CDR3 length equals 14 residues. Trimming removed 5 bases from V and 5 bases from J; junction bases left unmatched: 6. Per the germline V gene, CDR1 is ENHRY and CDR2 is SYGVKD. The CDR3 nucleotides read TGTGCCATCAGTCGGACTAGCGAAAGGGAGACCCAGTACTTC. Protein: CAISRTSERETQYF.

The chain employs TRBV4-1 and TRBJ1-1; 8 nucleotides align to TRBD1. Germline values: CDR1 MGHRA, CDR2 YSYEKL. V trimming: 2 bases; J trimming: 1 base; junction bases outside the gene matches: 15. The CDR3 is made up of 19 amino acids. In nucleotides, the CDR3 is TGCGCCAGCAGCCAAAGCCGGGACAGGAGCTCCCATCGGAACACTGAAGCTTTCTTT. Protein sequence: CASSQSRDRSSHRNTEAFF.

This clone was seen just once. The chain couples TRBV7-8 to TRBJ2-1, with D possibly matching TRBD2 (5 bases). The CDR3 contains 15 residues. V shed 5 bases and J shed 5 bases, with 16 bases lying between them. The germline CDR1 and CDR2 sequences are SGHVS and FQNEAQ. The CDR3, as DNA: TGTGCCAGCAGCCTGAGCCGGGATTTAGACAATGAGCAGTTCTTC. Translation gives CASSLSRDLDNEQFF.

This chain joins TRBV28 and TRBJ2-3, with 8 bases identical to TRBD1. This CDR3 is 15 amino acids long. V trimming: 3 bases; J trimming: 1 base; junction bases outside the gene matches: 3. Germline V gene data show CDR1 as MDHEN and CDR2 as SYDVKM. The CDR3 nucleotides read TGTGCCAGCAGTTTCAGGGGACAGGGCACAGATACGCAGTATTTT. It codes for CASSFRGQGTDTQYF.

This clone was seen once. The rearrangement uses TRBV5-4 and TRBJ1-2; 7 nucleotides match TRBD1. The length of the CDR3 is 16 residues. V shed 2 bases and J 0 bases; nucleotides not matched to a gene: 7. Germline V lookup: CDR1 SGHNT, CDR2 YYREEE (reference sequence). CDR3 in DNA: TGTGCCAGCAGCTTATTGACAGGGACCCCTAACTATGGCTACACCTTC. The encoded protein is CASSLLTGTPNYGYTF.

The V and J genes are TRBV27 and TRBJ1-2; TRBD1 aligns across 9 bases. Per germline, CDR1 MNHEY and CDR2 SMNVEV (reference sequence). The CDR3 loop spans 13 amino acids. Germline trimming cut 8 bases from V and 6 bases from J; bases unmatched to any gene: 7. The CDR3 DNA is TGTGCCAGCGGCGACAGGGGGGGAGATGGCTACACCTTC. It codes for CASGDRGGDGYTF.

This clone was seen more than once but under ten times. This rearrangement joins TRBV28 to TRBJ1-6; D is ambiguous. The CDR3 extends over 14 amino acids. Germline V gene data show CDR1 as MDHEN and CDR2 as SYDVKM. V lost 6 bases to trimming and J lost 0 bases, with 6 bases between them. This CDR3 reads CASRSSSYNSPLHF. Here the CDR3 DNA reads TGTGCCAGCAGGTCGAGCTCCTATAATTCACCCCTCCACTTT.

The chain has TRBV7-8 and TRBJ1-4, with 10 bases identical to TRBD1. V was clipped by 4 bases and J by 7 bases; unmatched bases: 15. The germline V gene encodes CDR1 SGHVS and CDR2 FQNEAQ. The CDR3 is 18 residues long. CDR3 DNA sequence: TGTGCCAGCAGCTGGGGGAGACAGGGGGCGAATAGGTTTGAAAAACTGTTTTTT. It translates to CASSWGRQGANRFEKLFF. The entire variable domain, with the rest obtained from reference TRBV7-8 and TRBJ1-4, is as follows: GAGVSQSPRYKVAKRGQDVALRCDPISGHVSLFWYQQALGQGPEFLTYFQNEAQLDKSGLPSDRFFAERPEGSVSTLKIQRTQQEDSAVYLCASSWGRQGANRFEKLFFGSGTQLSVL.

This chain joins TRBV10-3 and TRBJ2-1; D is perhaps TRBD1 (6 bases). The CDR3 covers 14 residues. The germline V and J ends were trimmed by 3 bases and 5 bases, with 11 bases remaining between them. From germline, CDR1 is ENHRY and CDR2 SYGVKD. The CDR3 DNA is TGTGCCATCAGTGAATCAAGGACAGACAATGAGCAGTTCTTC. As protein: CAISESRTDNEQFF.

This chain links TRBV28 with TRBJ2-7; TRBD2 is a possible D gene (5 bases). Germline V lookup: CDR1 MDHEN, CDR2 SYDVKM. The V gene lost 4 bases and the J gene lost 0 bases, with 10 bases spanning the gap. The CDR3 spans 14 residues. Here the CDR3 DNA reads TGTGCCAGCAGTTGGGGAGTCAGCTCCTACGAGCAGTACTTC. Translated, it gives CASSWGVSSYEQYF.

This sequence joins TRBV15 and TRBJ2-4, with D possibly matching TRBD1 (6 bases). This CDR3 has 14 residues. V was clipped by 4 bases and J by 5 bases, with 12 bases between them. Germline-derived CDR1 and CDR2 are LNHNV and YYDKDF (reference sequence). The CDR3: CATSTQGIQNIQYF. Here the CDR3 DNA reads TGTGCCACCAGCACTCAGGGGATCCAAAACATTCAGTACTTC.

The V and J genes are TRBV15 and TRBJ2-5; 10 positions agree with TRBD2. From germline, CDR1 is LNHNV and CDR2 YYDKDF (reference sequence). The CDR3 length is 19 residues. The V segment lost 0 bases and the J segment 4 bases; nucleotides outside the gene matches: 14. CDR3 nucleotide sequence: TGTGCCACCAGCAGAGATATTGGGACTAGCGTTCTACATGGAGAGACCCAGTACTTC. Protein product: CATSRDIGTSVLHGETQYF. The complete variable domain, with remaining parts taken from reference TRBV15 and TRBJ2-5, reads DAMVIQNPRYQVTQFGKPVTLSCSQTLNHNVMYWYQQKSSQAPKLLFHYYDKDFNNEADTPDNFQSRRPNTSFCFLDIRSPGLGDTAMYLCATSRDIGTSVLHGETQYFGPGTRLLVL.

V gene TRBV21-1 combines with J gene TRBJ2-7; the D call in the table, TRBD2, was not verified against the DNA. TRBV21-1 is a documented pseudogene. The CDR3 contains 15 residues. The CDR3 here is CASSILGRTTYEQYF. The CDR3 coding sequence is TGTGCCAGCAGCATTCTAGGCCGAACTACCTACGAGCAGTACTTC.

The chain combines TRBV11-2 with TRBJ1-2, with D maybe TRBD1 (5 bases). Germline V gene sequence: CDR1 SGHAT, CDR2 FQNNGV. V was clipped by 4 bases and J by 5 bases, with 23 bases between them. This CDR3 is built from 17 residues. CDR3 loop: CASSWGVGSLVLYGYTF. CDR3 coding DNA: TGTGCCAGCAGCTGGGGGGTGGGCTCCCTCGTCCTATATGGCTACACCTTC. Complete variable domain (other parts from reference TRBV11-2 and TRBJ1-2): EAGVAQSPRYKIIEKRQSVAFWCNPISGHATLYWYQQILGQGPKLLIQFQNNGVVDDSQLPKDRFSAERLKGVDSTLKIQPAKLEDSAVYLCASSWGVGSLVLYGYTFGSGTRLTVV.

This sequence joins TRBV27 and TRBJ2-1; 14 nucleotides match TRBD2. Germline CDR1 MNHEY, CDR2 SMNVEV (reference sequence). The CDR3 totals 16 residues. The ends lost 4 bases at V and 8 bases at J; junction bases unmatched: 7. DNA of the CDR3: TGTGCCAGCAGTTCCCTCGGGACTAGCGGGAGATATGAGCAGTTCTTC. Its translation is CASSSLGTSGRYEQFF.

This rearrangement joins TRBV7-2 to TRBJ2-3; D might be TRBD2 (5 bases). CDR3 length: 14 amino acids. The V end was cut by 5 bases, the J end by 3 bases, with 12 bases between. Looked up from germline, CDR1 is SGHTA and CDR2 is FQGNSA. As DNA, the CDR3 is TGTGCCAGCAGCCGAGCGGTTACGACAGATACGCAGTATTTT. Translation: CASSRAVTTDTQYF.

This clone occurred once. The chain links TRBV7-9 to TRBJ2-7, with 9 positions matching TRBD2. Per the germline V gene, CDR1 is SEHNR and CDR2 is FQNEAQ (reference sequence). V was pared by 4 bases and J by 4 bases, with 14 bases of the junction left unmatched. The CDR3 runs 17 residues. The DNA for the CDR3 is TGTGCCAGCAGCTCTAAGCCCGGACTAGCGCCACATTACGAGCAGTACTTC. It yields the protein CASSSKPGLAPHYEQYF.

This chain uses TRBV6-1 with TRBJ2-1, with 8 nucleotides matching TRBD2. The V gene end was trimmed by 4 bases and the J gene end by 1 base; junction bases not matched to a gene: 6. CDR1 and CDR2 from the germline V gene are MNHNS and SASEGT. The CDR3 runs 16 residues. The CDR3 loop reads CASSAEGLESYNEQFF. CDR3 sequence (DNA): TGTGCCAGCAGTGCCGAGGGACTAGAGTCCTACAATGAGCAGTTCTTC.